These 20 T cell receptor beta chains share one sample of origin, sequenced in a study of CD8 T cells in ankylosing spondylitis. Study-wide results and limits: Characteristic, it appeared, of ankylosing spondylitis blood was a TCR beta motif of fewer than 10 highly homologous variants.

What these receptors recognize is not known. Each CDR3 protein gets one entry after TCRdb re-called the 5' RACE reads with MiXCR. In the table there are 300,000 to 400,000 distinct CDR3 sequences, around 22% of which are singletons. The sample consisted of blood, either unsorted or a sorted T cell fraction (not recorded which). These receptors came from a male donor with ankylosing spondylitis.

This clonotype was recorded at least ten times. The chain is built from TRBV20-1 and TRBJ1-1; D gene ambiguous. Germline values: CDR1 DFQATT, CDR2 SNEGSKA (reference sequence). Trimming cost V 2 bases and J 3 bases, with 16 bases left between them. The CDR3 runs 15 residues. Here the CDR3 reads CSARIREGRDTEAFF. CDR3 sequence (DNA): TGCAGTGCTAGAATAAGGGAAGGTCGCGACACTGAAGCTTTCTTT.

This clonotype was picked up a small number of times. CDR3 region: CASSALLAGGKGDTQYF. CDR3 coding DNA: TGTGCCAGCAGCGCTTTATTAGCGGGAGGAAAGGGAGATACGCAGTATTTT. The chain has TRBV9 and TRBJ2-3; 10 nucleotides line up with TRBD2. CDR3 length equals 17 residues. V lost 3 bases, J lost 5 bases, and 12 bases stayed unmatched. Germline CDR1 is SGDLS and CDR2 is YYNGEE.

This clonotype has just a few counts. The chain employs TRBV7-6 and TRBJ1-4; possibly TRBD1 for D (5 bases). The V and J ends lost 0 bases and 7 bases respectively, with 15 bases between them. CDR1 is SGHVS, CDR2 FNYEAQ, per germline. CDR3 length equals 16 residues. The CDR3 nucleotides are TGTGCCAGCAGCTTAGCCCCAGGGTTGGAAGGTGAAAAACTGTTTTTT. Protein product: CASSLAPGLEGEKLFF.

This rearrangement joins TRBV5-1 to TRBJ1-2, with D tentatively TRBD1 (6 bases). The CDR3 sequence is 15 residues long. V was clipped by 4 bases and J by 2 bases, with 15 bases between them. Germline loops: CDR1 SGHRS, CDR2 YFSETQ. CDR3 sequence reads: CASSASRGPNYGYTF. The CDR3 DNA is TGCGCCAGCAGCGCCTCCAGGGGCCCAAACTATGGCTACACCTTC.

In its sample, this clonotype was seen many times. The chain employs TRBV4-2 and TRBJ2-7; D might be TRBD1 (6 bases). Germline-derived CDR1 and CDR2 are LGHNA and YNFKEQ. The V end was cut by 0 bases, the J end by 7 bases, with 16 bases between. The CDR3 runs to 15 residues. CDR3 coding DNA: TGTGCCAGCAGCCAAGATTTCCACAGGGTCGGGGAGCAGTACTTC. It specifies CASSQDFHRVGEQYF.

This chain joins TRBV7-9 and TRBJ2-5; maybe TRBD2 (5 bases). Trimming left V 3 bases short and J 4 bases short, with 15 bases between. This CDR3 is built from 15 residues. Germline loops: CDR1 SEHNR, CDR2 FQNEAQ (reference sequence). CDR3 nucleotides: TGTGCCAGCAGCTTCGTCCGAAATGCGGGAGAGACCCAGTACTTC. Translated, it gives CASSFVRNAGETQYF.

The chain links TRBV29-1 to TRBJ2-2, with TRBD1 as a possible D gene (6 bases). CDR1 is SQVTM and CDR2 is ANQGSEA in the germline V gene. This CDR3 is built from 12 residues. V was pared by 4 bases and J by 7 bases, with 10 bases between. In DNA, the CDR3 is TGCAGCGTTGCTGGGGGCGACGGGGAGCTGTTTTTT. It yields the protein CSVAGGDGELFF.

This clonotype was seen more than once but under ten times. V usage is TRBV27 and J usage is TRBJ2-3, with 12 bases lining up with TRBD2. The CDR3 spans 17 residues. Germline V gene lookup returns CDR1 MNHEY and CDR2 SMNVEV (reference sequence). The ends lost 4 bases at V and 0 bases at J; junction bases unmatched: 5. The CDR3 sequence: CASSWTSGAVSTDTQYF. CDR3 nucleotides: TGTGCCAGCAGTTGGACTAGCGGGGCCGTAAGCACAGATACGCAGTATTTT.

This clonotype has just a few counts. The V and J genes are TRBV28 and TRBJ2-3; tentative D call: TRBD2 (5 bases). The CDR3 loop spans 14 amino acids. Germline assignment: CDR1 MDHEN and CDR2 SYDVKM. Trimming removed 4 bases from V and 3 bases from J, with 11 bases in between. The CDR3 region is CASSYPSGTDTQYF. The CDR3 DNA sequence: TGTGCCAGCAGTTACCCCAGCGGTACAGATACGCAGTATTTT.

CDR3 nucleotides: TGTGCCAGCAGGGGGGAGTTTGGATCGGAAGAGACCCAGTACTTC. It specifies CASRGEFGSEETQYF. The rearrangement joins TRBV2 to TRBJ2-5; D might be TRBD1 or TRBD2, each matching 5 bases. The CDR3 covers 15 residues. Germline V gene data show CDR1 as SNHLY and CDR2 as FYNNEI. Trimming pared 6 bases from V and 3 bases from J, leaving 17 bases between.

In its sample, this clonotype was seen many times. The chain uses TRBV24-1 and TRBJ2-1, with D unresolved. CDR3 length: 12 amino acids. Trimming pared 1 base from V and 5 bases from J, leaving 2 bases between. Germline assignment: CDR1 KGHDR and CDR2 SFDVKD. The CDR3 nucleotides are TGTGCCACCAGTGATTTCCACAATGAGCAGTTCTTC. Translation: CATSDFHNEQFF.

The chain carries TRBV7-3 and TRBJ2-3; TRBD2 agrees at 8 bases. CDR1 and CDR2 (germline): SGHTA, FQGTGA. Losses at the gene ends were 5 bases for V and 6 bases for J; bases not matched to a gene: 13. The CDR3 is 16 residues long. The CDR3 bases are TGTGCCAGCAGCCAGTCCCCCAGCGGGGGTTGGGATACGCAGTATTTT. Encoded protein: CASSQSPSGGWDTQYF. Full variable domain (outside the CDR3, taken from reference TRBV7-3 and TRBJ2-3): GAGVSQTPSNKVTEKGKYVELRCDPISGHTALYWYRQSLGQGPEFLIYFQGTGAADDSGLPNDRFFAVRPEGSVSTLKIQRTERGDSAVYLCASSQSPSGGWDTQYFGPGTRLTVL.

This clonotype came up a few times. The chain recombines TRBV20-1 with TRBJ2-7, with 9 bases aligning to TRBD2. J lost 5 bases, V lost 6 bases, and 14 bases had no gene match. The CDR3 contains 15 residues. From germline, CDR1 is DFQATT and CDR2 SNEGSKA (reference sequence). DNA of the CDR3: TGCAGTGCAAATAGCGGGAGAGGGTTCAATGACGAGCAGTACTTC. Translating it yields CSANSGRGFNDEQYF.

This clonotype was found a few times. The CDR3 loop reads CASSLVRSTDTQYF. CDR3 coding DNA: TGTGCCAGCAGCTTAGTACGGAGCACAGATACGCAGTATTTT. The chain recombines TRBV7-8 with TRBJ2-3; D is unclear. V dropped 1 base and J dropped 0 bases, with 5 bases sitting between them. Germline V gene lookup returns CDR1 SGHVS and CDR2 FQNEAQ. CDR3 size: 14 residues. The full variable domain, with the rest looked up from reference TRBV7-8 and TRBJ2-3, is GAGVSQSPRYKVAKRGQDVALRCDPISGHVSLFWYQQALGQGPEFLTYFQNEAQLDKSGLPSDRFFAERPEGSVSTLKIQRTQQEDSAVYLCASSLVRSTDTQYFGPGTRLTVL.

This clonotype was detected a few times. This chain joins TRBV20-1 and TRBJ1-4; D gene ambiguous. The germline V and J ends were trimmed by 0 bases and 0 bases, with 11 bases remaining between them. The CDR3 length is 16 residues. Germline values: CDR1 DFQATT, CDR2 SNEGSKA (reference sequence). The chain's CDR3 is CSARDDLTATNEKLFF. DNA of the CDR3: TGCAGTGCTAGAGATGATCTAACCGCAACTAATGAAAAACTGTTTTTT.

The CDR3 coding sequence is TGCAGCGGGAGGGACAGTTGGACTGAAGCTTTCTTT. This gives the protein CSGRDSWTEAFF. This chain joins TRBV29-1 and TRBJ1-1; TRBD1 matches at 7 bases. Trimming took 7 bases from V and 5 from J; bases not matched to a gene: 7. Germline V CDR1 and CDR2: SQVTM, ANQGSEA. The CDR3 covers 12 residues.

The rearrangement uses TRBV4-3 and TRBJ2-3; 8 bases map to TRBD2. Germline values: CDR1 LGHNA, CDR2 YSLEER. This CDR3 contains 18 residues. With V trimmed by 3 bases and J by 3 bases, 14 bases remained unmatched. The CDR3 reads CASSHSPSPAGATDTQYF. CDR3 sequence (DNA): TGCGCCAGCAGCCACTCCCCGAGCCCAGCGGGAGCAACAGATACGCAGTATTTT.

This clonotype has only a few counts. This sequence joins TRBV5-1 and TRBJ2-1; TRBD2 matches 8 bases. CDR3 length: 15 residues. With V trimmed by 5 bases and J by 3 bases, 7 bases remained unmatched. Per the germline V gene, CDR1 is SGHRS and CDR2 is YFSETQ. In DNA form, the CDR3 reads TGCGCCAGCAGGAAACTAGCGGACGGCTACAATGAGCAGTTCTTC. Translating gives CASRKLADGYNEQFF.

This clonotype was counted many times. This chain uses TRBV18 with TRBJ1-4; TRBD1 matches at 8 bases. The junction had 5 bases not matched to a gene; V was cut back by 2 bases and J by 6 bases. The germline CDR1 and CDR2 sequences are KGHSH and LQKENI. The CDR3 is 15 residues long. CDR3 residues: CASSPDQGADEKLFF. The CDR3 bases are TGTGCCAGCTCACCAGACCAGGGGGCGGATGAAAAACTGTTTTTT.

This chain joins TRBV20-1 and TRBJ2-1; 7 bases are a match to TRBD2. V was pared by 1 base and J by 6 bases, with 9 bases of the junction left unmatched. The CDR3 is 15 amino acids. CDR1 and CDR2 (germline): DFQATT, SNEGSKA (reference sequence). This chain's CDR3 is CSARVGRGLSNEQFF. Here the CDR3 DNA reads TGCAGTGCTAGAGTAGGGAGGGGTCTGAGCAATGAGCAGTTCTTC.